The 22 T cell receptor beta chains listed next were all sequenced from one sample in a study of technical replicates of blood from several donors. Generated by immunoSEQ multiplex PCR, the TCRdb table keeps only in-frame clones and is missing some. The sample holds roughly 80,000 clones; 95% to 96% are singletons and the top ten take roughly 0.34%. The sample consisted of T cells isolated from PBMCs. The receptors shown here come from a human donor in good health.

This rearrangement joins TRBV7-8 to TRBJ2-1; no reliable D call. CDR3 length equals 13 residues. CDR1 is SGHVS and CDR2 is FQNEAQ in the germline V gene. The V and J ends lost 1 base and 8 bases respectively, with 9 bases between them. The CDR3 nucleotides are TGTGCCAGCAGCTTAGTTCAGTCTTATGAGCAGTTCTTC. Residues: CASSLVQSYEQFF.

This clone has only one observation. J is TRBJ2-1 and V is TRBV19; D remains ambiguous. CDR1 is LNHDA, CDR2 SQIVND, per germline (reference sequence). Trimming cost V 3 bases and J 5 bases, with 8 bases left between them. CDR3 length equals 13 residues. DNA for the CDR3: TGTGCCAGTAGTATGAGTCGAGACAATGAGCAGTTCTTC. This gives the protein CASSMSRDNEQFF. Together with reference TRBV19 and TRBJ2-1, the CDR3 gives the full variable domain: DGGITQSPKYLFRKEGQNVTLSCEQNLNHDAMYWYRQDPGQGLRLIYYSQIVNDFQKGDIAEGYSVSREKKESFPLTVTSAQKNPTAFYLCASSMSRDNEQFFGPGTRLTVL.

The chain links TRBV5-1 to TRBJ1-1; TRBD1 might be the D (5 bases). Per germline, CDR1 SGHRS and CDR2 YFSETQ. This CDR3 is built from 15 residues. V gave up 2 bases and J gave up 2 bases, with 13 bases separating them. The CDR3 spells CASSFRAESNTEAFF. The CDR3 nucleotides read TGCGCCAGCAGCTTCAGGGCCGAATCAAACACTGAAGCTTTCTTT.

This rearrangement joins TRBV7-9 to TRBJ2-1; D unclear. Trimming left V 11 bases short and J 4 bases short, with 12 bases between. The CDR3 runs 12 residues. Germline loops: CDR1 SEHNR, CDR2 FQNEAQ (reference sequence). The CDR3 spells CAGESYYNEQFF. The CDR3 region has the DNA TGTGCCGGAGAGAGTTATTACAATGAGCAGTTCTTC.

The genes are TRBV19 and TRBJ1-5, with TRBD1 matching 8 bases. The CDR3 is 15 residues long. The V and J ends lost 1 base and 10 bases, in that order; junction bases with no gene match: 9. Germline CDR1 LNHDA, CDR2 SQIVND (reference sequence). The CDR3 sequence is CASSIGTGTGFPQHF. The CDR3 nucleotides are TGTGCCAGTAGTATAGGGACAGGGACTGGTTTCCCCCAGCATTTT.

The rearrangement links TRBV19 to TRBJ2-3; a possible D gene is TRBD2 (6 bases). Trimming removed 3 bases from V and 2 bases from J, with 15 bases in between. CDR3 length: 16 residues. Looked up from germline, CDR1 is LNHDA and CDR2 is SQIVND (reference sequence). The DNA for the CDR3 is TGTGCCAGTAGTATTGGGGACTGGGTGAACACAGATACGCAGTATTTT. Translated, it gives CASSIGDWVNTDTQYF.

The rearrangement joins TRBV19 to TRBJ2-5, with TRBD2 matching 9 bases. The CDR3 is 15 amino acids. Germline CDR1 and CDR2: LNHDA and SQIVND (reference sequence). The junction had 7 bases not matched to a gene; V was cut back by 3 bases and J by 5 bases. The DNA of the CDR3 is TGTGCCAGTAGTATCTTTAGCGGGAGATGGGAGACCCAGTACTTC. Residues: CASSIFSGRWETQYF.

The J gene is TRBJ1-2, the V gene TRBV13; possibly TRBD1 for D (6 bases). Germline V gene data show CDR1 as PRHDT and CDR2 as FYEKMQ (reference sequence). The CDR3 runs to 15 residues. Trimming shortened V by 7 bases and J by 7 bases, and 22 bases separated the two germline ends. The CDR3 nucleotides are TGTGCCAGCATCACTTCAGGGGAGTTCGTGAGTGGCTACACCTTC. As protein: CASITSGEFVSGYTF.

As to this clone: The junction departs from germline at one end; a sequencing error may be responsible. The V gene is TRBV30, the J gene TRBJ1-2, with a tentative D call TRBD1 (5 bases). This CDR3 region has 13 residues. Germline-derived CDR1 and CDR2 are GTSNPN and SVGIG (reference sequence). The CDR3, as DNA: TGTGCCTGGAGACCCTTTCAGGGTCTGAAGAAGGGCTTC. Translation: CAWRPFQGLKKGF.

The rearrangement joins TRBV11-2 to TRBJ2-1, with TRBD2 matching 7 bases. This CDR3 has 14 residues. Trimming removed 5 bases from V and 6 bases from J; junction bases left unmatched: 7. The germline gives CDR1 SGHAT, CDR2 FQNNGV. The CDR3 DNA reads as TGTGCCAGCAGCCCATGGGGCGGGGGCAATGAGCAGTTCTTC. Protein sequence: CASSPWGGGNEQFF.

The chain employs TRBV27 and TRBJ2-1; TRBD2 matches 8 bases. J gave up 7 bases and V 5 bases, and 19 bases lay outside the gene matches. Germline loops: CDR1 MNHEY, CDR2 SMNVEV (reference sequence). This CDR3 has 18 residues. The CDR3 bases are TGTGCCAGCAGTCCTAACCCGGGACGGACTAGCTGGGGAAATGAGCAGTTCTTC. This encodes CASSPNPGRTSWGNEQFF.

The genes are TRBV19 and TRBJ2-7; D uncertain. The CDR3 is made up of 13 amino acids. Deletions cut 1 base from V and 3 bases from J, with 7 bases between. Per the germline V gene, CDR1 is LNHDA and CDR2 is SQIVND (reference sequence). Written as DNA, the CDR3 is TGTGCCAGTAGTATAGTAGAAAACTACGAGCAGTACTTC. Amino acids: CASSIVENYEQYF.

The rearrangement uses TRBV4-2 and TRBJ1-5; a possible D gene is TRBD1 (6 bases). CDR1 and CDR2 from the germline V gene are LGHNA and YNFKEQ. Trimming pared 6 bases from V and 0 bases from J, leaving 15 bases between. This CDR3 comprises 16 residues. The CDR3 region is CASSGQHFNSNQPQHF. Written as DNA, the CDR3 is TGTGCCAGCAGTGGACAGCACTTTAATAGCAATCAGCCCCAGCATTTT.

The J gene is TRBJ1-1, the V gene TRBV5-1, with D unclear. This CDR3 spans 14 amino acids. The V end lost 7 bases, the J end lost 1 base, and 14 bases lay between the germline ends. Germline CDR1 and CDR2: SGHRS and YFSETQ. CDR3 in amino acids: CASATENTNTEAFF. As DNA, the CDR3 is TGCGCCAGCGCGACGGAGAATACGAACACTGAAGCTTTCTTT.

The CDR3 loop reads CASSLVVAGSTDTQYF. DNA of the CDR3: TGTGCCAGCAGCTTAGTTGTAGCGGGCAGCACAGATACGCAGTATTTT. The genes are TRBV7-6 and TRBJ2-3; 7 nucleotides agree with TRBD2. The CDR3 runs 16 residues. The V and J ends lost 1 base and 0 bases, in that order; junction bases with no gene match: 4. Germline values: CDR1 SGHVS, CDR2 FNYEAQ. Variable domain in full (rest from reference TRBV7-6 and TRBJ2-3): GAGVSQSPRYKVTKRGQDVALRCDPISGHVSLYWYRQALGQGPEFLTYFNYEAQQDKSGLPNDRFSAERPEGSISTLTIQRTEQRDSAMYRCASSLVVAGSTDTQYFGPGTRLTVL.

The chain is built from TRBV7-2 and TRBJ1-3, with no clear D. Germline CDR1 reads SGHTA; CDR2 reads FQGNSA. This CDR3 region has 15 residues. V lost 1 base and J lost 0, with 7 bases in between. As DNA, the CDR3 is TGTGCCAGCAGCTTAGGGGGAGGCTCTGGAAACACCATATATTTT. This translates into CASSLGGGSGNTIYF.

The chain's CDR3 is CASSLEPSDRATEAFF. CDR3 bases: TGCGCCAGCAGCTTGGAGCCCTCTGACAGGGCCACTGAAGCTTTCTTT. The V call is TRBV5-1, the J call TRBJ1-1, with TRBD1 identical over 7 bases. Germline lookup yields CDR1 SGHRS and CDR2 YFSETQ. This CDR3 contains 16 residues. Trimming removed 0 bases from V and 4 bases from J; junction bases left unmatched: 9.

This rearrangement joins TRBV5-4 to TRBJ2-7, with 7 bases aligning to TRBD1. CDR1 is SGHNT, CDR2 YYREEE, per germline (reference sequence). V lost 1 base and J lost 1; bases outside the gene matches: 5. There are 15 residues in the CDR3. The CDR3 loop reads CASSLRQGGSYEQYF. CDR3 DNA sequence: TGTGCCAGCAGCTTGAGACAGGGTGGATCCTACGAGCAGTACTTC. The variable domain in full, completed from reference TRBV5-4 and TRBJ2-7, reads ETGVTQSPTHLIKTRGQQVTLRCSSQSGHNTVSWYQQALGQGPQFIFQYYREEENGRGNFPPRFSGLQFPNYSSELNVNALELDDSALYLCASSLRQGGSYEQYFGPGTRLTVT.

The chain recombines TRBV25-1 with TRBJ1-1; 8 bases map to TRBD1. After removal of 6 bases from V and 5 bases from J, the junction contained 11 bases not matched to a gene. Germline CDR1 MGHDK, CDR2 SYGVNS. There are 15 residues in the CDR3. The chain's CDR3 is CASRGAGQGGTEAFF. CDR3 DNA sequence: TGTGCCAGCAGGGGAGCTGGACAGGGAGGGACTGAAGCTTTCTTT.

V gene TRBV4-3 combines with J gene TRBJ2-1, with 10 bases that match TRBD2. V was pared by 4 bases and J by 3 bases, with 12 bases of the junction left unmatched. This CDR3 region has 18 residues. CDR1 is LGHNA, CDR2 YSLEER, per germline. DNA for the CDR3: TGCGCCAGCAGCCCAGGGCTAGCGGGAGAAGGGATCTACAATGAGCAGTTCTTC. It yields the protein CASSPGLAGEGIYNEQFF.

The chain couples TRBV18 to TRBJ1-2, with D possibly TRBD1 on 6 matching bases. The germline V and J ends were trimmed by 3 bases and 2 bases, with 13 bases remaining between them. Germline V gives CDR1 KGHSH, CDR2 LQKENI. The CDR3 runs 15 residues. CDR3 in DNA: TGTGCCAGCTCACCTATGGGACAAGAAAACTATGGCTACACCTTC. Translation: CASSPMGQENYGYTF.

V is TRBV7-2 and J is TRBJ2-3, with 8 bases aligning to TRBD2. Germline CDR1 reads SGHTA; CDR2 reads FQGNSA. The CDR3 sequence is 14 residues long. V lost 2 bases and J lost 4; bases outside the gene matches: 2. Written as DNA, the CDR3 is TGTGCCAGCAGCTTAAGCGGGAGTTCAGATACGCAGTATTTT. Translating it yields CASSLSGSSDTQYF. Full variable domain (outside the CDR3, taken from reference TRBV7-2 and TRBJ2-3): GAGVSQSPSNKVTEKGKDVELRCDPISGHTALYWYRQSLGQGLEFLIYFQGNSAPDKSGLPSDRFSAERTGGSVSTLTIQRTQQEDSAVYLCASSLSGSSDTQYFGPGTRLTVL.